This TCR beta chain was observed in a study of blood T cells in healthy people across ages. Study context: Template switching captured about one barcoded beta molecule per two T cells.

In germline, CDR1 is SGDLS, CDR2 YYNGEE. CDR3 size: 14 residues. Between the trimmed V and J ends, which lost 4 bases and 0 bases, there was a span of 10 bases. Alongside a J-beta primer mix, a sample-barcoded 5' primer served in a second PCR lasting about 7 to 12 cycles. Each single sample gave us at least 3 million CDR3-containing paired-end reads. Each CDR3 protein gets one entry after TCRdb re-called the 5' RACE reads with MiXCR. The table records roughly 700,000 distinct CDR3 sequences, 49% of them present only once. There were healthy Caucasian individuals from Russia, aged about 6 to 90, serving as donors. Peripheral blood samples of 9 to 10 milliliters were drawn from each donor.

The TCR comes from a woman aged 55 to 70 in good health. Sequencing input: blood. V gene TRBV9 combines with J gene TRBJ1-2; no clear D gene. The CDR3 DNA reads TGTGCCAGCAGCCCCACGCTTTCTAACTATGGCTACACCTTC. Its protein product is CASSPTLSNYGYTF.